Presented here are 17 T cell receptor beta chains from one specimen sequenced in a study of neurological immune-mediated disorders. TCRdb independently ran MiXCR on the 5' RACE reads; one entry per CDR3 protein. The data hold 60,000 to 90,000 distinct CDR3 sequences, with more than 8.5% observed a single time. As to time point: longitudinal time-point 1 (baseline). The source material was PBMCs. These receptors originate from a man aged 25-45 years in good health.

In regard to this clonotype: A read error may explain this, as a much larger clone is one base away. The DNA of the CDR3 is TGTGACAGCAGTGCGACAGCCGATACGCAGTATTTT. Protein sequence: CDSSATADTQYF. V is TRBV12-3 or TRBV12-4 and J is TRBJ2-3, with D possibly being TRBD1 (5 bases). The CDR3 is 12 residues long.

In its sample, this clonotype was seen a few times. The chain is built from TRBV5-1 and TRBJ2-3; D may be TRBD2 (6 bases). Germline V gives CDR1 SGHRS, CDR2 YFSETQ. The CDR3 spans 17 residues. Trimming pared 4 bases from V and 2 bases from J, leaving 20 bases between. This chain's CDR3 is CASSRNPSDYFTDTQYF. CDR3 bases: TGCGCCAGCAGCCGAAACCCTTCGGACTATTTCACAGATACGCAGTATTTT.

This clonotype has ten or more counts. This sequence joins TRBV18 and TRBJ1-3; D is undetermined. Trimming took off 0 bases at V and 0 bases at J, with 9 bases between the two ends. The CDR3 consists of 16 residues. Germline V gene data show CDR1 as KGHSH and CDR2 as LQKENI. The CDR3 protein is CASSPPGLNSGNTIYF. The CDR3 DNA reads TGTGCCAGCTCACCACCCGGACTCAACTCTGGAAACACCATATATTTT.

The rearrangement joins TRBV5-1 to TRBJ2-5; D is perhaps TRBD2 (6 bases). Germline lookup yields CDR1 SGHRS and CDR2 YFSETQ. This CDR3 has 15 amino acids. Trimming stripped 0 bases from V and 5 bases from J, with 14 bases between. The CDR3 DNA reads as TGCGCCAGCAGCTTGGGGCCTCCCGCGGGGGAGACCCAGTACTTC. Its translation is CASSLGPPAGETQYF.

This clonotype was picked up many times. This chain uses TRBV12-3 or TRBV12-4 with TRBJ2-1, with D uncertain. This CDR3 is built from 12 residues. V was pared by 5 bases and J by 6 bases, with 8 bases between. This CDR3 is CASSAVLNEQFF. The CDR3 DNA reads as TGTGCCAGCAGTGCCGTACTCAATGAGCAGTTCTTC.

This clonotype was counted ten times or more. This chain connects TRBV5-1 to TRBJ1-4, with D tentatively TRBD1 (5 bases). The V end lost 5 bases, the J end lost 5 bases, and 16 bases lay between the germline ends. Germline values: CDR1 SGHRS, CDR2 YFSETQ. The CDR3 consists of 15 residues. The CDR3 protein is CASSLRQPSNEKLFF. CDR3 bases: TGCGCCAGCAGTCTCAGACAGCCATCAAATGAAAAACTGTTTTTT.

This clonotype was detected ten times or more. The V gene is TRBV18, the J gene TRBJ1-1, with D hard to call. This CDR3 contains 17 residues. Trimming cost V 1 base and J 3 bases, with 18 bases left between them. Germline V gene lookup returns CDR1 KGHSH and CDR2 LQKENI. CDR3 DNA sequence: TGTGCCAGCTCACCACGGACCCAACGGGCCCAGGACACTGAAGCTTTCTTT. This gives the protein CASSPRTQRAQDTEAFF.

This clonotype was seen many times. The chain recombines TRBV5-5 with TRBJ1-1; D is undetermined. The CDR3 totals 13 residues. Germline CDR1 is SGHKS and CDR2 is YYEKEE (reference sequence). Trimming removed 3 bases from V and 0 bases from J, with 6 bases in between. CDR3 nucleotide sequence: TGTGCCAGCAGCTACCGGGTGAACACTGAAGCTTTCTTT. Its protein product is CASSYRVNTEAFF.

This clonotype was observed at least ten times. V is TRBV30 and J is TRBJ2-1; D not certain. The CDR3 runs to 13 residues. In germline, CDR1 is GTSNPN, CDR2 SVGIG (reference sequence). V shed 2 bases and J shed 12 bases, with 17 bases lying between them. The CDR3 DNA reads TGTGCCTGGAGTCTGATTACTGGGGATGGGCAGTTCTTC. This translates into CAWSLITGDGQFF.

This clonotype was counted many times. DNA of the CDR3: TGCGCCAGCAGCTCCGGACTAGCGGGAGGGCAGTACGAGCAGTACTTC. Translation gives CASSSGLAGGQYEQYF. This sequence joins TRBV5-1 and TRBJ2-7; TRBD2 agrees at 15 bases. The CDR3 is made up of 16 amino acids. The V gene's germline CDR1 is SGHRS and CDR2 YFSETQ. The junction had 5 bases not matched to a gene; V was cut back by 3 bases and J by 4 bases.

This clonotype occurred many times. The chain carries TRBV7-2 and TRBJ2-7; TRBD2 might be the D (6 bases). V was pared by 5 bases and J by 6 bases, with 11 bases between. Germline V gene sequence: CDR1 SGHTA, CDR2 FQGNSA. The CDR3 has 12 amino acids. CDR3 region: CASSRDFSEQYF. CDR3 sequence (DNA): TGTGCCAGCAGCCGGGACTTCAGCGAGCAGTACTTC. Full variable domain (outside the CDR3, taken from reference TRBV7-2 and TRBJ2-7): GAGVSQSPSNKVTEKGKDVELRCDPISGHTALYWYRQSLGQGLEFLIYFQGNSAPDKSGLPSDRFSAERTGGSVSTLTIQRTQQEDSAVYLCASSRDFSEQYFGPGTRLTVT.

This clonotype came up many times. The V and J genes are TRBV25-1 and TRBJ1-6; D not resolved. The CDR3 spans 12 residues. Germline CDR1 is MGHDK and CDR2 is SYGVNS. Trimming stripped 5 bases from V and 13 bases from J, with 12 bases between. The CDR3, as DNA: TGTGCCAGCAGTCGACCGTTATCTCCCCTCCACTTT. Protein sequence: CASSRPLSPLHF. Filled out from reference TRBV25-1 and TRBJ1-6, the complete variable domain reads EADIYQTPRYLVIGTGKKITLECSQTMGHDKMYWYQQDPGMELHLIHYSYGVNSTEKGDLSSESTVSRIRTEHFPLTLESARPSHTSQYLCASSRPLSPLHFGNGTRLTVT.

This clonotype was recorded at least ten times. The chain employs TRBV6-2 or TRBV6-3 and TRBJ2-1, with D possibly matching TRBD2 (6 bases). Per germline, CDR1 MNHEY and CDR2 SVGEGT. The length of the CDR3 is 14 residues. V dropped 8 bases and J dropped 0 bases, with 11 bases sitting between them. CDR3 nucleotide sequence: TGTGCCAGCGTTGGGAGGAGCTCCTACAATGAGCAGTTCTTC. Amino acids: CASVGRSSYNEQFF.

Turning to this clonotype: A single base separates this from a much larger clone, so it may be a read error. This chain connects TRBV20-1 to TRBJ2-1, with 9 bases identical to TRBD2. The CDR3 loop spans 18 amino acids. Germline lookup yields CDR1 DFQATT and CDR2 SNEGSKA (reference sequence). The CDR3 DNA reads as TGCAGTGCTAGAGATGAAATACGCGGGAGGGTCTCCTACAATAAGCAGTTCTTC. Translated, it gives CSARDEIRGRVSYNKQFF.

In this sample, this clonotype turned up many times. CDR3 DNA sequence: TGTGCCAGCAGCCCGGAGCTCTGGGGGGATACGCAGTATTTT. Its protein product is CASSPELWGDTQYF. V is TRBV7-2 and J is TRBJ2-3; D may match TRBD1 or TRBD2 (5 bases each). The germline V and J ends were trimmed by 5 bases and 6 bases, with 15 bases remaining between them. The germline CDR1 and CDR2 sequences are SGHTA and FQGNSA. CDR3 length: 14 amino acids.

This clonotype showed up many times. The chain joins TRBV28 to TRBJ2-1, with 10 bases fitting TRBD2. The ends lost 3 bases at V and 0 bases at J; junction bases unmatched: 5. This CDR3 comprises 17 residues. CDR1 and CDR2 from the germline V gene are MDHEN and SYDVKM. CDR3 in DNA: TGTGCCAGCAGTTTGCTAGCGGGAGTCAGCTCCTACAATGAGCAGTTCTTC. Translation gives CASSLLAGVSSYNEQFF. Combining the CDR3 with reference TRBV28 and TRBJ2-1 gives the whole variable domain DVKVTQSSRYLVKRTGEKVFLECVQDMDHENMFWYRQDPGLGLRLIYFSYDVKMKEKGDIPEGYSVSREKKERFSLILESASTNQTSMYLCASSLLAGVSSYNEQFFGPGTRLTVL.

The sample holds many counts of this clonotype. V usage is TRBV20-1 and J usage is TRBJ2-5, with 10 bases fitting TRBD2. CDR3 length: 18 residues. The trim removed 0 bases at V and 0 bases at J, leaving 10 bases unmatched. Germline loops: CDR1 DFQATT, CDR2 SNEGSKA (reference sequence). The CDR3 loop reads CSARELQKAGGHQETQYF. The CDR3 DNA is TGCAGTGCTAGAGAGCTTCAAAAAGCGGGAGGGCACCAAGAGACCCAGTACTTC.